This T cell receptor beta chain was profiled in a study of beta chain features in type 1 diabetes. General study findings and limits: Moderate yet significant TCRB CDR3 shortening was seen in Type 1 diabetes patients in all four CD4+ subsets. Naive, central memory and regulatory TCRB repertoires appeared more similar among patients than healthy donors.

V gave up 2 bases and J gave up 5 bases, with 5 bases separating them. From germline, CDR1 is SGHRS and CDR2 YFSETQ. The CDR3 spans 12 residues. This clone appeared a few times. As yet, its antigen is unknown. The sequenced template was cDNA made from the entire isolated RNA. An average of around 3.9 million reads was obtained for naive, central memory and regulatory T cell samples. Sequencing used immunoSEQ multiplex PCR; TCRdb keeps in-frame clones, though not all of them. This sample carries about 150,000 clones, over 8.5% of them seen once, and the ten largest clones take roughly 2%. The clonotype comes from a man aged 18-30 years in good health. V and J are TRBV5-1 and TRBJ2-1; the D is unclear. Sequencing was done on a sample of central memory CD4+ T cells from blood. The chain's CDR3 is CASSFEDNEQFF. CDR3 in DNA: TGCGCCAGCAGCTTCGAGGACAATGAGCAGTTCTTC.